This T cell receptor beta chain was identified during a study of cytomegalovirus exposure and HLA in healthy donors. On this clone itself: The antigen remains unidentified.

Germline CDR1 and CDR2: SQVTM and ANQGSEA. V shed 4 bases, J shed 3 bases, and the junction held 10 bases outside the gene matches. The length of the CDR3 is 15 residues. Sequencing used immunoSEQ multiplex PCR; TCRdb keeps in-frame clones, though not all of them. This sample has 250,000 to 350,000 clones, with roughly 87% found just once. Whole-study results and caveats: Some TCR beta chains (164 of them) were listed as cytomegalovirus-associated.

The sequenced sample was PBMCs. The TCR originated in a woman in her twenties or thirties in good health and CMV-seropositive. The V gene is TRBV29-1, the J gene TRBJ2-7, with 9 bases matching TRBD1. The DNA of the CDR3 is TGCAGCGTTGTACCCCCCACAGGGGGCAGCTACGAGCAGTACTTC. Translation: CSVVPPTGGSYEQYF.